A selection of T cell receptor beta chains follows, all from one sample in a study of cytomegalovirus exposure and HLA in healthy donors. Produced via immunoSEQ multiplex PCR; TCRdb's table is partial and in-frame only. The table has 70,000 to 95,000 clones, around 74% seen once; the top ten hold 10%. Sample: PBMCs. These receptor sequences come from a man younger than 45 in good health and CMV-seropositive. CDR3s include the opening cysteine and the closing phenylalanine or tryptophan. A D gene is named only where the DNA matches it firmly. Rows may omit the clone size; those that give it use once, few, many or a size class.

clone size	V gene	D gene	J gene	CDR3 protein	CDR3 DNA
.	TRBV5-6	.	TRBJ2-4	CASSLRGGAKNIQYF	TGTGCCAGCAGCTTGCGTGGAGGAGCCAAAAACATTCAGTACTTC
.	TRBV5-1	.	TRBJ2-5	CASSRGIQETQYF	TGCGCCAGCAGCCGAGGGATACAAGAGACCCAGTACTTC
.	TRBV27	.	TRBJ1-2	CASSFSSGPSNYGYTF	TGTGCCAGCAGTTTTTCGTCAGGGCCCTCTAACTATGGCTACACCTTC
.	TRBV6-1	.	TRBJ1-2	CASSEARGNYGYTF	TGTGCCAGCAGTGAAGCGCGGGGAAACTATGGCTACACCTTC
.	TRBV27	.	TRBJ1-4	CASGFGGVGEKLFF	TGTGCCAGCGGTTTCGGGGGGGTCGGCGAAAAACTGTTTTTT
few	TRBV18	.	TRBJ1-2	CASSPAATGIYGYTF	TGTGCCAGCTCACCAGCAGCCACCGGGATCTATGGCTACACCTTC
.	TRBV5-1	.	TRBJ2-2	CATTSVPNTGELFF	TGCGCCACTACGAGCGTACCGAACACCGGGGAGCTGTTTTTT
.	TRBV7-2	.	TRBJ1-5	CASSQRTAGFPNQPQHF	TGTGCCAGCAGCCAACGGACAGCAGGATTCCCCAATCAGCCCCAGCATTTT
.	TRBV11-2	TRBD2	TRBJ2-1	CASSLDQRGAYNEQFF	TGTGCCAGCAGCTTAGATCAGCGGGGGGCCTACAATGAGCAGTTCTTC
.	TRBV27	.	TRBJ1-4	CASRGGETNEKLFF	TGTGCCAGCCGGGGGGGGGAAACTAATGAAAAACTGTTTTTT
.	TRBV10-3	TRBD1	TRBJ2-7	CAISGRQGANEQYF	TGTGCCATCAGTGGCCGGCAGGGGGCAAACGAGCAGTACTTC
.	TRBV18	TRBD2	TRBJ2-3	CASSPGRERTSGVLYF	TGTGCCAGCTCACCGGGAAGGGAAAGAACTAGCGGGGTCCTCTATTTT
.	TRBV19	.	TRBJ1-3	CASSIVGGNTIYF	TGTGCCAGTAGTATCGTCGGGGGAAACACTATATATTTT
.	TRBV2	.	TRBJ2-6	CASSVSSGANVLTF	TGTGCCAGCAGTGTCAGCTCTGGGGCCAACGTCCTGACTTTC
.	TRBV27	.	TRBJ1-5	CAPPDSYSNQPQHF	TGTGCCCCCCCGGACAGTTATAGCAATCAGCCCCAGCATTTT
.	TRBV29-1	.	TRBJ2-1	CSVSFVEQFF	TGCAGCGTCTCCTTTGTTGAGCAGTTCTTC
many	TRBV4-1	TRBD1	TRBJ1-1	CASSQGGTGREEAFF	TGCGCCAGCAGCCAAGGGGGGACAGGGCGAGAGGAAGCTTTCTTT
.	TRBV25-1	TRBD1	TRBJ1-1	CASSGQGLAEAFF	TGTGCCAGCAGTGGACAGGGTTTGGCTGAAGCTTTCTTT
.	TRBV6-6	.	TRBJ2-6	CASSSESTRTNVLTF	TGTGCCAGCAGTTCCGAATCGACACGAACCAACGTCCTGACTTTC
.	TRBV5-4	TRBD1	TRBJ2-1	CASSLTGSAEQFF	TGTGCCAGCAGCCTGACAGGGTCTGCTGAGCAGTTCTTC
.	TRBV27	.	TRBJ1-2	CASSFSTASPIGYTF	TGTGCCAGCAGTTTCTCCACAGCCTCCCCTATCGGCTACACCTTC
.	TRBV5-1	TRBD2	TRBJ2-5	CASSLGTSVRETQYF	TGCGCCAGCAGCTTGGGGACTAGTGTACGAGAGACCCAGTACTTC
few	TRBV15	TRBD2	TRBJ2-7	CATSTRASGDEQYF	TGTGCCACCAGCACCCGGGCTAGCGGGGACGAGCAGTACTTC
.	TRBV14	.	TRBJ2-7	CASSQDRGTRGLFRYF	TGTGCCAGCAGCCAAGATCGAGGGACAAGGGGCCTTTTCCGGTACTTC
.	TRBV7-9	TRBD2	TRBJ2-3	CASSFLDWASGSSTDTQYF	TGTGCCAGCAGCTTTCTTGATTGGGCTAGCGGGTCTAGCACAGATACGCAGTATTTT
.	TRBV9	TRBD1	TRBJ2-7	CASSEGATYEQYF	TGTGCCAGCAGCGAGGGGGCTACCTACGAGCAGTACTTC
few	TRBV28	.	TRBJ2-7	CASREQGAVDEQYF	TGTGCCAGCCGCGAACAGGGTGCCGTCGACGAGCAGTACTTC
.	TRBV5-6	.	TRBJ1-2	CASSASSRGAYGYTF	TGTGCCAGCAGCGCTTCCTCTCGTGGGGCCTATGGCTACACCTTC
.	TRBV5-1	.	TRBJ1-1	CASNQQAGPNTEAFF	TGCGCCAGCAACCAACAAGCAGGGCCGAACACTGAAGCTTTCTTT
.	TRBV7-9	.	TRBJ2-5	CASSLPYDRPGTETQYF	TGTGCCAGCAGCCTACCCTACGACAGGCCGGGGACAGAGACCCAGTACTTC
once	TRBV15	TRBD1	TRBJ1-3	CATSRGRGPGNTIYF	TGTGCCACCAGCAGAGGGAGGGGGCCGGGAAACACCATATATTTT
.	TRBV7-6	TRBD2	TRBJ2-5	CASSLTRVLAQETQYF	TGTGCCAGCAGCCTCACGCGGGTACTAGCGCAAGAGACCCAGTACTTC
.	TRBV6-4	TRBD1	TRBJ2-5	CASSDGSGGQETQYF	TGTGCCAGCAGTGACGGGTCAGGGGGTCAAGAGACCCAGTACTTC
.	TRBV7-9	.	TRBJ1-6	CSSSFGTALNSPLHF	TGTTCCAGCAGCTTTGGAACAGCTCTTAATTCACCCCTCCACTTT
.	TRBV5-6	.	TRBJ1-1	CASSLPGGYTEAFF	TGTGCCAGCAGCTTGCCAGGCGGGTACACTGAAGCTTTCTTT
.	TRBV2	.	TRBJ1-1	CASSDFVRNTEAFF	TGTGCCAGCAGTGATTTCGTCAGGAACACTGAAGCTTTCTTT
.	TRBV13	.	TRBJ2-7	CASSYPSTGEQYF	TGTGCCAGCAGCTACCCCTCAACGGGAGAGCAGTACTTC
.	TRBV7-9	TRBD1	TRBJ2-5	CASSTPGQGSDF	TGTGCCAGCAGCACACCGGGACAGGGTTCCGACTTC
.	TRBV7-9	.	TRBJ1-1	CASSLLGGQVNTEAFF	TGTGCCAGCAGCTTATTAGGGGGACAAGTGAACACTGAAGCTTTCTTT
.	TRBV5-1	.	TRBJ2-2	CASSPGGTNTGELFF	TGCGCCAGCAGCCCGGGGGGCACGAACACCGGGGAGCTGTTTTTT
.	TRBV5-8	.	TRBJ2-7	CASSWDISYEQYF	TGTGCCAGCAGCTGGGACATCTCCTACGAGCAGTACTTC
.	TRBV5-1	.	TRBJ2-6	CASSARQVFRSGANVLTF	TGCGCCAGCAGCGCCCGACAGGTGTTCCGATCTGGGGCCAACGTCCTGACTTTC
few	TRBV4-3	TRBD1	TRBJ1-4	CASSQGGTGGTNEKLFF	TGCGCCAGCAGCCAAGGCGGGACAGGGGGAACTAATGAAAAACTGTTTTTT
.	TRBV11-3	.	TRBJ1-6	CASSPPQSPLHF	TGTGCCAGCAGCCCCCCCCAATCACCCCTCCACTTT
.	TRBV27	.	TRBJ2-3	CASRLTENTDTQYF	TGTGCCAGCAGGCTGACAGAAAACACAGATACGCAGTATTTT
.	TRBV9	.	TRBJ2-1	CASSVLPGASANEQFF	TGTGCCAGCAGCGTATTGCCTGGGGCCAGCGCCAATGAGCAGTTCTTC
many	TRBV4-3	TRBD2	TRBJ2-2	CASSQGGGSGTGELFF	TGCGCCAGCAGCCAAGGGGGGGGTAGCGGCACCGGGGAGCTGTTTTTT
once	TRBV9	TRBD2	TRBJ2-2	CASSPHGLGLTTGELFF	TGTGCCAGCAGCCCCCACGGACTAGGCCTTACGACCGGGGAGCTGTTTTTT
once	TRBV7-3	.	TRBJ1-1	CASSPGQFGNTEAFF	TGTGCCAGCAGCCCAGGACAGTTCGGGAACACTGAAGCTTTCTTT